Listed below are T cell receptor beta chains from one sample, sequenced in a study of glioma-infiltrating T cells after dendritic cell vaccination. TCRdb keeps only in-frame clones here, not all; method: immunoSEQ multiplex PCR. The profile shows tens of thousands of clones, about four fifths of them singletons. The specimen was blood, collected before dendritic cell vaccination. The source of these receptors is a human donor with glioblastoma. Each CDR3 is given with its conserved first and last residue. D genes are given only for firm matches. A row's size may be missing; if present it is once, few, many or a size class.

d_gene	v_gene	j_gene	abundance	CDR3nt	CDR3aa
TRBD2	TRBV7-6	TRBJ2-2	-	TGTGCCAGCAGCTTAGACACTACGGGACTAGCGAAAAGCACCGGGGAGCTGTTTTTT	CASSLDTTGLAKSTGELFF
-	TRBV19	TRBJ1-2	-	TGTGCCAGTAGTATCCTCCTTAGTAACTATGGCTACACCTTC	CASSILLSNYGYTF
TRBD2	TRBV4-1	TRBJ2-3	-	TGCGCCAGCAGCCCCCCGGGCGCGGGGGGGCTTGATACGCAGTATTTT	CASSPPGAGGLDTQYF
-	TRBV18	TRBJ2-5	-	TGTGCCAGCTCACCAGCGGCCCAAGAGACCCAGTACTTC	CASSPAAQETQYF
-	TRBV5-1	TRBJ1-1	once	TGCGCCAGCAGCCGGTTGAACACTGAAGCTTTCTTT	CASSRLNTEAFF
-	TRBV2	TRBJ1-6	-	TGTGCCAGTAGGGCAGGGTATAATTCACCCCTCCACTTT	CASRAGYNSPLHF
TRBD2	TRBV7-9	TRBJ2-5	-	TGTGCCAGCAGCCGACTAGCGGGGTCGTACCAAGAGACCCAGTACTTC	CASSRLAGSYQETQYF
-	TRBV19	TRBJ2-5	-	TGTGCCAGTAGTCGAAAGCTCCAAGAGACCCAGTACTTC	CASSRKLQETQYF
TRBD1	TRBV28	TRBJ1-1	few	TGTGCCAGCAGTGGGGGACAGGGATTGAACACTGAAGCTTTCTTT	CASSGGQGLNTEAFF
-	TRBV19	TRBJ1-3	-	TGTGCCAGTTCCCGCCGGACAGCAGAATCTGGAAACACCATATATTTT	CASSRRTAESGNTIYF
TRBD2	TRBV5-1	TRBJ2-1	-	TGCGCCAGCAGGCAAATTCGACTAGCGGACAACAATGAGCAGTTCTTC	CASRQIRLADNNEQFF
-	TRBV25-1	TRBJ2-1	-	TGTGCCAGCAGTGATGAGGCGAGTAAGGATGAGCAGTTCTTC	CASSDEASKDEQFF
-	TRBV10-1	TRBJ2-3	-	TGCGCCAGCAGTGAGGTCGGCGGGAGCACAGATACGCAGTATTTT	CASSEVGGSTDTQYF
TRBD1	TRBV27	TRBJ2-5	few	TGTGCCAGCAGTCTCGAAGGACAGGGGCTAGGGTCCCAGTACTTC	CASSLEGQGLGSQYF
TRBD1	TRBV6-6	TRBJ1-1	few	TGTGCCAGCAGTTACCAGGGGGCTGGCACTGAAGCTTTCTTT	CASSYQGAGTEAFF
-	TRBV7-9	TRBJ1-1	-	TGTGCCAGCAGACAAAATACAGGGCCCACTGAAGCTTTCTTT	CASRQNTGPTEAFF
TRBD1	TRBV4-1	TRBJ1-3	-	TGCGCCAGCAGCCATACTGGGACAGGGGTTGGAAACACCATATATTTT	CASSHTGTGVGNTIYF
-	TRBV2	TRBJ2-4	-	TGTGCCAGCAGTGCGTCCGGGATCCTAGCCAAAAACATTCAGTACTTC	CASSASGILAKNIQYF
-	TRBV7-2	TRBJ1-1	-	TGTGCCATCAGCTACTGGGGCGGGAAGGGCCCTGAAGCTTTCTTT	CAISYWGGKGPEAFF
-	TRBV7-8	TRBJ1-2	-	TGTGCCAGCAGCTTGGGGGTTGGGGGGTTTTACTATGGCTACACCTTC	CASSLGVGGFYYGYTF
TRBD2	TRBV5-4	TRBJ2-3	-	TGTGCCAGCAGCTTGACGGGGAGGGCGGGAGATACGCAGTATTTT	CASSLTGRAGDTQYF
-	TRBV19	TRBJ2-1	-	TGTGCCAGTAGTCCACCTACTATAGCCGATGAGCAGTTCTTC	CASSPPTIADEQFF
TRBD1	TRBV19	TRBJ2-1	-	TGTGCCAGTAGTATTAGACCGGGACAGGGAATAGGGAATGAGCAGTTCTTC	CASSIRPGQGIGNEQFF
-	TRBV27	TRBJ1-5	-	TGTGCCAGCAGTTTCAACGGAGCGGATCAGCCCCAGCATTTT	CASSFNGADQPQHF
-	TRBV5-1	TRBJ2-7	once	TGCGCCAGCAGCACTCTCTTAGAGGACGAGCAGTACTTC	CASSTLLEDEQYF
-	TRBV5-6	TRBJ1-4	-	TGTGCCAGCAGCGACGACAGTCAATACTATGCAACTAATGAAAAACTGTTTTTT	CASSDDSQYYATNEKLFF
-	TRBV19	TRBJ2-3	-	TGTGCCAGTAGTTTCGGGGTTGTAGATACGCAGTATTTT	CASSFGVVDTQYF
-	TRBV6-1	TRBJ1-1	-	TGTGCCAGCAGTGAAAAGGGGGGGCGAAGCACTGAAGCTTTCTTT	CASSEKGGRSTEAFF
TRBD1	TRBV9	TRBJ2-5	-	TGTGCCAGCAGCGTTGCCCCGGGACAGGGGATCCAAGAGACCCAGTACTTC	CASSVAPGQGIQETQYF
-	TRBV6-5	TRBJ1-1	-	TGTGCCAGCAGTCGATCTCGGACAGCCAACACTGAAGCTTTCTTT	CASSRSRTANTEAFF
-	TRBV2	TRBJ2-3	few	TGTGCCAGCAGTGAATGGTGGGCCCCAGATACGCAGTATTTT	CASSEWWAPDTQYF
-	TRBV5-1	TRBJ1-1	-	TGCGCCAGCAGCTTGGGGCACCCGAACACTGAAGCTTTCTTT	CASSLGHPNTEAFF
TRBD1	TRBV19	TRBJ2-5	-	TGTGCCAGTAGTATAGGAGGGGGCCTGGAGACCCAGTACTTC	CASSIGGGLETQYF
TRBD2	TRBV2	TRBJ2-7	-	TGTGCCAGCGGATCTAGCGGGCCCAACCCTTACGAGCAGTACTTC	CASGSSGPNPYEQYF
-	TRBV6-1	TRBJ1-1	-	TGTGCCAGCGTTCGACAGAGCTTCGCTGAAGCTTTCTTT	CASVRQSFAEAFF
TRBD1	TRBV18	TRBJ1-1	-	TGTGCCAGCTCACCGCAGGGGGCGGGCACTGAAGCTTTCTTT	CASSPQGAGTEAFF
-	TRBV7-6	TRBJ2-5	-	TGTGCCAGCAGCCCCGTGTTGGAGACCCAGTACTTC	CASSPVLETQYF
TRBD1	TRBV6-5	TRBJ1-1	-	TGTGCCAGCAGTTACTCTGGGACAGGGGGGACTGAAGCTTTCTTT	CASSYSGTGGTEAFF
-	TRBV2	TRBJ1-5	-	TGTGCCAGCACCATGGGGGACTCTTCCAATCAGCCCCAGCATTTT	CASTMGDSSNQPQHF
-	TRBV4-2	TRBJ1-6	few	TGTGCCAGCAGCCAAGGGGAGACACCCCTCCACTTT	CASSQGETPLHF
TRBD2	TRBV9	TRBJ2-7	-	TGTGCCAGCAGCGGAGCGGGGAGCTCCTACGAGCAGTACTTC	CASSGAGSSYEQYF
TRBD1	TRBV4-1	TRBJ1-4	-	TGCGCCAGCAGCTACCCAGGGGGCGGATGGGAAAAACTGTTTTTT	CASSYPGGGWEKLFF
-	TRBV18	TRBJ1-2	-	TGTGCCAGCTCACCGACTCCCGAACAGGGCGCCTATGGCTACACCTTC	CASSPTPEQGAYGYTF
TRBD1	TRBV30	TRBJ1-1	-	TGTGCCTGGAGTGCCCGGACAGGGGCCGTTGAAGCTTTCTTT	CAWSARTGAVEAFF
TRBD1	TRBV25-1	TRBJ2-1	-	TGTGCCAGCGCGTCACTCGGACAGGCCTACAATGAGCAGTTCTTC	CASASLGQAYNEQFF
-	TRBV6-1	TRBJ1-2	-	TGTGCCAGCGCCCCGGAAGACGGAGCTAACTATGGCTACACCTTC	CASAPEDGANYGYTF
-	TRBV2	TRBJ1-1	-	TGTGCCAGCAGTCGACAAGGTAGGAACACTGAAGCTTTCTTT	CASSRQGRNTEAFF
TRBD2	TRBV5-4	TRBJ2-1	-	TGTGCCAGCAGCCAGGGGACTAGCGGGATATACAATGAGCAGTTCTTC	CASSQGTSGIYNEQFF
-	TRBV4-1	TRBJ1-1	-	TGCGCCAGCAGCCAAATGTGGGGAGACACTGAAGCTTTCTTT	CASSQMWGDTEAFF